Listed here are 21 T cell receptor beta chains from one sample, sequenced in a study of blood T cell repertoires in COVID-19. Using immunoSEQ multiplex PCR, the repertoire was profiled, and TCRdb retains in-frame clones only, with some absent. The table includes under 200,000 clones, 79% detected once. Material: PBMCs or T cells enriched from blood (not recorded which). The receptor set was obtained from a woman between 65 and 79 years old in a cohort exposed to, infected with or recovered from COVID-19 (not recorded which).

On this clone: At one end the junction does not follow the germline gene, possibly because of a read error. The chain employs TRBV6-2 or TRBV6-3 and TRBJ2-5; 10 bases fit TRBD2. This CDR3 contains 14 residues. Germline assignment: CDR1 MNHEY and CDR2 SVGEGT. This CDR3 reads CASSGPLAGEAQYF. DNA of the CDR3: TGTGCCAGCAGTGGACCCCTAGCGGGAGAGGCCCAGTACTTC.

The V and J genes are TRBV7-9 and TRBJ2-2; no firm D call. V was trimmed by 3 bases and J by 5 bases, leaving 16 bases between them. The V gene's germline CDR1 is SEHNR and CDR2 FQNEAQ (reference sequence). The CDR3 contains 16 residues. CDR3 protein: CASSLFRGSLTGELFF. The DNA of the CDR3 is TGTGCCAGCAGCTTGTTCAGAGGTTCACTAACCGGGGAGCTGTTTTTT.

The chain has TRBV27 and TRBJ2-1; 9 nucleotides line up with TRBD2. In germline, CDR1 is MNHEY, CDR2 SMNVEV (reference sequence). CDR3 size: 15 residues. V lost 7 bases, J lost 4 bases, and 8 bases stayed unmatched. DNA for the CDR3: TGTGCCAGCAAAACCGGGACTAGCAGATACAATGAGCAGTTCTTC. Its translation: CASKTGTSRYNEQFF.

The rearrangement uses TRBV2 and TRBJ2-1, with TRBD2 matching 12 bases. Per the germline V gene, CDR1 is SNHLY and CDR2 is FYNNEI. The CDR3 contains 18 residues. V shed 7 bases and J 4 bases; nucleotides not matched to a gene: 14. The CDR3 region is CASTGDTSGRTNYNEQFF. CDR3 bases: TGTGCCAGCACCGGAGATACTAGCGGGAGGACCAATTACAATGAGCAGTTCTTC.

The V call is TRBV2, the J call TRBJ2-7; 10 nucleotides agree with TRBD1. Losses at the gene ends were 3 bases for V and 0 bases for J; bases not matched to a gene: 20. Germline V gene data show CDR1 as SNHLY and CDR2 as FYNNEI. The CDR3 is 21 amino acids. As DNA, the CDR3 is TGTGCCAGCAGTGAGAGATTCTCTTGGGACAGGGGCGACACCAGCTCCTACGAGCAGTACTTC. Encoded protein: CASSERFSWDRGDTSSYEQYF.

The chain couples TRBV10-3 to TRBJ2-1; 11 positions agree with TRBD2. Germline V gene lookup returns CDR1 ENHRY and CDR2 SYGVKD. V shed 11 bases, J shed 9 bases, and the junction held 9 bases outside the gene matches. The CDR3 consists of 13 residues. CDR3 coding DNA: TGTGCCGCGACTAGCGGGGAGAGGGCTGAGCAGTTCTTC. This encodes CAATSGERAEQFF.

CDR3 sequence: CATSVTSGRGDNEQFF. CDR3 DNA: TGTGCCACCAGTGTAACTAGCGGGAGGGGGGACAATGAGCAGTTCTTC. The chain links TRBV24-1 to TRBJ2-1; TRBD2 agrees at 13 bases. This CDR3 has 16 residues. Per germline, CDR1 KGHDR and CDR2 SFDVKD. The ends lost 5 bases at V and 5 bases at J; junction bases unmatched: 5.

The gene calls are TRBV18 and TRBJ1-2; a weak D match, TRBD1 (6 bases). Germline V gene sequence: CDR1 KGHSH, CDR2 LQKENI. Trimming left V 3 bases short and J 5 bases short, with 13 bases between. This CDR3 contains 14 residues. The CDR3 coding sequence is TGTGCCAGCTCACCGGTAGGACAGAGTTATGGCTACACCTTC. This encodes CASSPVGQSYGYTF.

The chain carries TRBV28 and TRBJ1-4, with 9 nucleotides matching TRBD1. This CDR3 is built from 16 residues. J lost 4 bases, V lost 2 bases, and 5 bases had no gene match. Germline values: CDR1 MDHEN, CDR2 SYDVKM. CDR3: CASSLIWGQGNEKLFF. The DNA of the CDR3 is TGTGCCAGCAGTTTAATCTGGGGACAGGGTAATGAAAAACTGTTTTTT.

This chain connects TRBV6-5 to TRBJ1-4; 9 bases agree with TRBD1. The CDR3 sequence is 15 residues long. The trim removed 5 bases at V and 12 bases at J, leaving 13 bases unmatched. The V gene's germline CDR1 is MNHEY and CDR2 SVGAGI. The CDR3 sequence: CASSPQGAVEGELFF. CDR3 DNA sequence: TGTGCCAGCAGTCCACAGGGGGCGGTCGAGGGGGAACTGTTTTTT.

This clone was picked up a small number of times. The rearrangement links TRBV6-1 to TRBJ1-4; no firm D call. The V end lost 1 base, the J end lost 5 bases, and 11 bases lay between the germline ends. Germline CDR1 is MNHNS and CDR2 is SASEGT. The CDR3 is 15 amino acids. This CDR3 is CASSEGSGRNEKLFF. The CDR3 nucleotides are TGTGCCAGCAGTGAAGGGAGTGGGAGAAATGAAAAACTGTTTTTT.

The rearrangement joins TRBV2 to TRBJ1-5, with no clear D. The V gene's germline CDR1 is SNHLY and CDR2 FYNNEI. Trimming left V 2 bases short and J 9 bases short, with 8 bases between. The CDR3 has 12 amino acids. DNA of the CDR3: TGTGCCAGCAGTGAAAGCACTTTGCCCCAGCATTTT. Protein product: CASSESTLPQHF.

The chain couples TRBV28 to TRBJ1-1; D is uncertain. This CDR3 contains 14 residues. Trimming stripped 2 bases from V and 1 base from J, with 8 bases between. Germline CDR1 reads MDHEN; CDR2 reads SYDVKM. The CDR3 DNA sequence: TGTGCCAGCAGTTTAGCGGCGGGGAACACTGAAGCTTTCTTT. Protein: CASSLAAGNTEAFF.

The chain has TRBV3-1 (or the pseudogene TRBV3-2) and TRBJ1-2, with D uncertain. This CDR3 is built from 17 residues. Trimming stripped 1 base from V and 3 bases from J, with 18 bases between. Germline lookup yields CDR1 LGHDT and CDR2 YNNKEL (reference sequence). In nucleotides, the CDR3 is TGTGCCAGCAGCCAAGCCCCCCGGGTCTGGTGGGACTATGGCTACACCTTC. Residues: CASSQAPRVWWDYGYTF.

This clone showed up many times. V and J are TRBV2 and TRBJ2-2; 7 bases match TRBD2. Trimming took 4 bases from V and 3 from J; bases not matched to a gene: 2. This CDR3 is built from 14 residues. Germline V gene data show CDR1 as SNHLY and CDR2 as FYNNEI. The CDR3 DNA is TGTGCCAGCAGTGGGGACTATTACACCGGGGAGCTGTTTTTT. This encodes CASSGDYYTGELFF.

V gene TRBV12-3 or TRBV12-4 combines with J gene TRBJ2-2; maybe TRBD2 (6 bases). The ends were cut back, 11 bases at V and 2 bases at J, with 12 bases in the middle. The CDR3 extends over 13 amino acids. This CDR3 reads CAVASANTGELFF. DNA of the CDR3: TGTGCCGTAGCTAGCGCCAACACCGGGGAGCTGTTTTTT.

This clone has just a few counts. Other DNA sequences in this specimen translate into the identical CDR3. The gene calls are TRBV18 and TRBJ2-7; 7 nucleotides agree with TRBD1. V lost 3 bases to trimming and J lost 0 bases; unmatched junction nucleotides: 2. Germline CDR1 is KGHSH and CDR2 is LQKENI. This CDR3 is built from 14 residues. CDR3 in amino acids: CASSPGQTSYEQYF. As DNA, the CDR3 is TGTGCCAGCTCACCGGGACAGACCTCCTACGAGCAGTACTTC. Full variable domain (remainder filled in from reference TRBV18 and TRBJ2-7): NAGVMQNPRHLVRRRGQEARLRCSPMKGHSHVYWYRQLPEEGLKFMVYLQKENIIDESGMPKERFSAEFPKEGPSILRIQQVVRGDSAAYFCASSPGQTSYEQYFGPGTRLTVT.

CDR3 sequence reads: CASSLPTGNYGYTF. For the CDR3, the DNA is TGTGCCAGCAGCTTGCCCACAGGGAACTATGGCTACACCTTC. The rearrangement joins TRBV5-6 to TRBJ1-2; possibly TRBD1 for D (6 bases). The CDR3 spans 14 residues. CDR1 and CDR2 from the germline V gene are SGHDT and YYEEEE. Between the trimmed V and J ends, which lost 1 base and 2 bases, there was a span of 9 bases.

The chain is built from TRBV7-8 and TRBJ1-3; TRBD1 matches at 10 bases. Germline V gene sequence: CDR1 SGHVS, CDR2 FQNEAQ. Unmatched junction bases numbered 6, after V lost 8 bases and J lost 2 bases. This CDR3 is 15 amino acids long. CDR3 bases: TGTGCCAGCGGAGGACAGGGGGGCCCTGGAAACACCATATATTTT. Protein: CASGGQGGPGNTIYF.

This clone was observed a single time. V is TRBV12-5 and J is TRBJ1-2, with 8 positions matching TRBD1. V shed 3 bases and J 4 bases; nucleotides not matched to a gene: 7. There are 15 residues in the CDR3. Germline V gene lookup returns CDR1 LGHNT and CDR2 FRNRAP. CDR3 bases: TGTGCTAGTGGTTTCTGGGACAGGATTTCCTATGGCTACACCTTC. Translated, it gives CASGFWDRISYGYTF.

This chain joins TRBV7-8 and TRBJ1-1; D unresolved. V was trimmed by 3 bases and J by 6 bases, leaving 17 bases between them. Germline V gene data show CDR1 as SGHVS and CDR2 as FQNEAQ. This CDR3 is 15 amino acids long. CDR3 bases: TGTGCCAGCAGCTTCACTCCCAATCCATCGGCTGAAGCTTTCTTT. It yields the protein CASSFTPNPSAEAFF.